Shown below are 25 T cell receptor beta chains from a single sample sequenced in a study of shared T cell receptors in the human thymus. Sequenced by immunoSEQ multiplex PCR; TCRdb stores in-frame clones only, minus some. The profile shows hundreds of thousands of clones, 87% of them singletons. These data were likewise used in another study, on human thymus T cells.

The sample taken for sequencing was thymocytes. The receptors here all came from a boy under two years old with a congenital heart defect.

The rearrangement uses TRBV28 and TRBJ2-3; D gene uncertain. Per the germline V gene, CDR1 is MDHEN and CDR2 is SYDVKM. Trimming removed 5 bases from V and 8 bases from J, with 11 bases in between. This CDR3 has 12 residues. CDR3 region: CASSGTKVTQYF. The DNA of the CDR3 is TGTGCCAGCAGTGGCACTAAGGTTACGCAGTATTTT. Full variable domain (rest looked up from reference TRBV28 and TRBJ2-3): DVKVTQSSRYLVKRTGEKVFLECVQDMDHENMFWYRQDPGLGLRLIYFSYDVKMKEKGDIPEGYSVSREKKERFSLILESASTNQTSMYLCASSGTKVTQYFGPGTRLTVL.

This clone has only a few counts. The V gene is TRBV4-3, the J gene TRBJ2-5, with a tentative D call TRBD2 (5 bases). Germline lookup yields CDR1 LGHNA and CDR2 YSLEER. The CDR3 is 16 amino acids. The ends were cut back, 1 base at V and 3 bases at J, with 15 bases in the middle. The CDR3 DNA is TGCGCCAGCAGCCAAGCCACCGGGCCCGGGGAAGAGACCCAGTACTTC. This codes for CASSQATGPGEETQYF.

This chain links TRBV6-5 with TRBJ1-1, with 8 bases identical to TRBD1. The J segment lost 4 bases and the V segment lost 5 bases, leaving 3 bases of the junction unmatched. There are 13 residues in the CDR3. Germline CDR1 reads MNHEY; CDR2 reads SVGAGI. The CDR3 region has the DNA TGTGCCAGCAGTACAGGGGGGGTCACTGAAGCTTTCTTT. Translation: CASSTGGVTEAFF.

V and J are TRBV5-4 and TRBJ2-1; a weak D match, TRBD2 (6 bases). V dropped 5 bases and J dropped 3 bases, with 18 bases sitting between them. This CDR3 contains 16 residues. Germline CDR1 reads SGHNT; CDR2 reads YYREEE (reference sequence). The CDR3 loop is CASSLLSGELYNEQFF. The CDR3 region has the DNA TGTGCCAGCAGTTTGTTATCGGGGGAACTCTACAATGAGCAGTTCTTC.

V gene TRBV28 combines with J gene TRBJ2-7; TRBD2 is a possible D gene (6 bases). V was cut by 6 bases and J by 2 bases, with 14 bases left in between. CDR1 and CDR2 from the germline V gene are MDHEN and SYDVKM. The CDR3 sequence is 14 residues long. The CDR3 nucleotides are TGTGCCAGCAGGGCGACTAGTGCCCCCTACGAGCAGTACTTC. It yields the protein CASRATSAPYEQYF.

The rearrangement uses TRBV14 and TRBJ2-7; D perhaps matches TRBD1 (6 bases). Trimming pared 0 bases from V and 5 bases from J, leaving 8 bases between. The CDR3 totals 13 residues. CDR1 and CDR2 (germline): SGHDN, FVKESK. CDR3 sequence (DNA): TGTGCCAGCAGCCAAGATGAGGGGGACGAGCAGTACTTC. Translation gives CASSQDEGDEQYF.

The V gene is TRBV6-5, the J gene TRBJ2-7; TRBD2 agrees at 9 bases. Germline V gene sequence: CDR1 MNHEY, CDR2 SVGAGI. The V gene end was trimmed by 0 bases and the J gene end by 2 bases; junction bases not matched to a gene: 5. This CDR3 region has 16 residues. The CDR3 bases are TGTGCCAGCAGTTACTCGCGTAGCGGGAGAACCTACGAGCAGTACTTC. As protein: CASSYSRSGRTYEQYF.

The chain recombines TRBV29-1 with TRBJ2-5, with 12 bases matching TRBD2. The CDR3 spans 19 residues. CDR1 is SQVTM, CDR2 ANQGSEA, per germline. Unmatched junction bases numbered 20, after V lost 4 bases and J lost 5 bases. This chain's CDR3 is CSVGFRGRASGRARETQYF. The CDR3, as DNA: TGCAGCGTTGGTTTTCGGGGTAGGGCTAGCGGGAGGGCCCGCGAGACCCAGTACTTC.

V gene TRBV2 combines with J gene TRBJ1-2; D possibly corresponds to TRBD1 (5 bases). Germline V gene sequence: CDR1 SNHLY, CDR2 FYNNEI. This CDR3 comprises 13 residues. The ends were cut back, 6 bases at V and 4 bases at J, with 12 bases in the middle. The CDR3 loop reads CASRAGGIYGYTF. CDR3 DNA: TGTGCCAGCAGGGCCGGGGGGATCTATGGCTACACCTTC.

The chain couples TRBV4-2 to TRBJ1-5, with D unclear. CDR1 is LGHNA, CDR2 YNFKEQ, per germline. The CDR3 runs to 19 residues. With 1 base removed from V and 4 bases from J, the gap between germline ends came to 23 bases. DNA for the CDR3: TGTGCCAGCAGCCAAGGTTGGAGGGCCGCCCAACTGCTTAATCAGCCCCAGCATTTT. This encodes CASSQGWRAAQLLNQPQHF.

This sequence joins TRBV27 and TRBJ2-7, with a weak D call TRBD2 (7 bases). The CDR3 spans 15 residues. Trimming pared 3 bases from V and 3 bases from J, leaving 15 bases between. Germline V CDR1 and CDR2: MNHEY, SMNVEV (reference sequence). Here the CDR3 reads CASSFRGGFRYEQYF. The CDR3 nucleotides are TGTGCCAGCAGTTTTAGGGGGGGCTTTCGCTACGAGCAGTACTTC.

J is TRBJ2-7 and V is TRBV14, with TRBD1 identical over 8 bases. The V gene end was trimmed by 10 bases and the J gene end by 6 bases; junction bases not matched to a gene: 8. This CDR3 is built from 12 residues. CDR1 SGHDN and CDR2 FVKESK come from the germline V gene. CDR3 sequence: CATRDRGGEQYF. The CDR3 nucleotides are TGTGCCACCCGAGACAGGGGAGGCGAGCAGTACTTC.

The chain has TRBV28 and TRBJ2-3, with a weak D call TRBD2 (5 bases). Trimming stripped 1 base from V and 6 bases from J, with 8 bases between. CDR1 and CDR2 from the germline V gene are MDHEN and SYDVKM. The CDR3 consists of 13 residues. The CDR3 DNA follows: TGTGCCAGCAGTTTATACACGGGGGATACGCAGTATTTT. Translating it yields CASSLYTGDTQYF.

Only a few counts were recorded for this clone. The CDR3 bases are TGTGCCAGCAGCTTCGTGGCAACCGGGGGTGAGCAGTTCTTC. Translated, it gives CASSFVATGGEQFF. V gene TRBV5-4 combines with J gene TRBJ2-1, with a tentative D call TRBD2 (6 bases). The CDR3 is 14 residues long. Between the trimmed V and J ends, which lost 2 bases and 9 bases, there was a span of 15 bases. From germline, CDR1 is SGHNT and CDR2 YYREEE (reference sequence).

Details on this clone: Since no conserved phenylalanine or tryptophan closes the CDR3, a read error is the likely cause. It is unclear where the CDR3 begins or ends on the DNA, so no DNA is shown, and the CDR3 is as TCRdb lists it. The V call is TRBV30, the J call TRBJ1-1. Germline V CDR1 and CDR2: GTSNPN, SVGIG (reference sequence). The CDR3 contains 9 residues when both ends are counted. Here the CDR3 reads CACRYRPEV.

This sequence joins TRBV4-2 and TRBJ1-1; D is possibly TRBD1 (6 bases). Trimming removed 1 base from V and 5 bases from J, with 17 bases in between. From germline, CDR1 is LGHNA and CDR2 YNFKEQ. The CDR3 has 16 residues. CDR3 DNA: TGTGCCAGCAGCCAAGGACCCCCAACAGGGTTGACTGAAGCTTTCTTT. Translating gives CASSQGPPTGLTEAFF.

This rearrangement joins TRBV12-5 to TRBJ2-7; the D gene is possibly TRBD1 (6 bases). The germline gives CDR1 LGHNT, CDR2 FRNRAP. Trimming shortened V by 1 base and J by 2 bases, and 9 bases separated the two germline ends. CDR3 length: 14 residues. The CDR3 is CASGLAGHTYEQYF. CDR3 nucleotides: TGTGCTAGTGGTTTGGCGGGACACACCTACGAGCAGTACTTC.

This chain joins TRBV2 and TRBJ1-5, with D uncertain. There are 14 residues in the CDR3. V lost 3 bases, J lost 4 bases, and 10 bases lay in between. CDR1 is SNHLY, CDR2 FYNNEI, per germline. CDR3 protein: CASSEDSLNQPQHF. For the CDR3, the DNA is TGTGCCAGCAGTGAGGACTCCCTGAATCAGCCCCAGCATTTT.

J is TRBJ1-6 and V is TRBV7-9; D is unresolved. V dropped 5 bases and J dropped 10 bases, with 12 bases sitting between them. The CDR3 length is 13 residues. Germline CDR1 reads SEHNR; CDR2 reads FQNEAQ (reference sequence). CDR3 nucleotides: TGTGCCAGCAGCCCAGTGTCCCCCTCACCCCTCCACTTT. Translation gives CASSPVSPSPLHF. The complete variable domain, with remaining parts taken from reference TRBV7-9 and TRBJ1-6, reads DTGVSQNPRHKITKRGQNVTFRCDPISEHNRLYWYRQTLGQGPEFLTYFQNEAQLEKSRLLSDRFSAERPKGSFSTLEIQRTEQGDSAMYLCASSPVSPSPLHFGNGTRLTVT.

This sequence joins TRBV6-1 and TRBJ2-1; 8 bases are shared with TRBD2. This CDR3 has 15 residues. The V and J ends lost 6 bases and 5 bases, in that order; junction bases with no gene match: 9. Germline assignment: CDR1 MNHNS and CDR2 SASEGT. Here the CDR3 reads CASRASGPRHNEQFF. CDR3 nucleotides: TGTGCCAGCAGGGCTAGCGGGCCTAGGCACAATGAGCAGTTCTTC.

The chain combines TRBV4-1 with TRBJ2-7, with D possibly matching TRBD2 (6 bases). V was pared by 0 bases and J by 2 bases, with 11 bases between. The CDR3 has 15 amino acids. In germline, CDR1 is MGHRA, CDR2 YSYEKL. The DNA of the CDR3 is TGCGCCAGCAGCCAAGATGCGTCGGGGGCCTACGAGCAGTACTTC. Translated, it gives CASSQDASGAYEQYF.

This sequence joins TRBV15 and TRBJ2-5, with 16 bases aligning to TRBD2. The trim removed 2 bases at V and 4 bases at J, leaving 10 bases unmatched. The germline V gene has CDR1 LNHNV and CDR2 YYDKDF (reference sequence). The CDR3 runs 19 residues. The CDR3 bases are TGTGCCACCAGCAGACGACCCGGGACTAGCGGGAGGGCAGGAGAGACCCAGTACTTC. Amino acid sequence: CATSRRPGTSGRAGETQYF.

The chain carries TRBV5-4 and TRBJ2-5, with a weak D call TRBD2 (5 bases). Trimming cost V 2 bases and J 5 bases, with 10 bases left between them. Germline V CDR1 and CDR2: SGHNT, YYREEE (reference sequence). The CDR3 runs 13 residues. In nucleotides, the CDR3 is TGTGCCAGCAGCTTCGGGATCGGGGAGACCCAGTACTTC. This sequence encodes CASSFGIGETQYF.

A note on this clone: The junction shows a germline mismatch at one end, possibly a read error. Other DNA variants within this sample encode the same CDR3. The chain has TRBV6-5 and TRBJ2-4, with 9 bases fitting TRBD2. The CDR3 loop spans 14 amino acids. The V gene's germline CDR1 is MNHEY and CDR2 SVGAGI. DNA of the CDR3: TGTGCCAGCCGAAAGGGACTAGCCCAAAACATTCAGTACTTC. It encodes CASRKGLAQNIQYF.

The CDR3 is CASSEGGIMAGGSYEQYF. The CDR3 nucleotides read TGTGCCAGCAGTGAAGGCGGGATTATGGCGGGAGGGTCCTACGAGCAGTACTTC. The V gene is TRBV2, the J gene TRBJ2-7, with 9 bases that match TRBD2. The CDR3 spans 18 residues. Germline assignment: CDR1 SNHLY and CDR2 FYNNEI. Trimming removed 1 base from V and 1 base from J; junction bases left unmatched: 11.